This T cell receptor beta chain was documented in a study of shared clonotypes between healthy human individuals. Study details: Researchers drew samples from a couple of women and a few men aged 18 to 49.

Positive CCR7 selection of CD45RO-negative cells yielded the naive CD8 cells, and terminally differentiated effector memory CD45RA+ cells were excluded. Donors were healthy HIV-negative adults without recent acute infections or vaccinations. As originally analysed: Without quality scores, immunoSEQ junctional reads could not be filtered like full-length reads. Libraries were prepared by immunoSEQ multiplex PCR; TCRdb keeps only in-frame clonotypes and omits some of them. That table supplies the V and J calls and clone size; D and trimming were determined from the DNA. The sample yields about 2.2 million clones, about 92% seen once. Comment on this clone: Its antigen remains unidentified.

Findings of the study overall: Naive CD4 clonotypes overlapped across a handful of donors at approximately 5.3%.

Germline-derived CDR1 and CDR2 are SEHNR and FQNEAQ (reference sequence). The ends were cut back, 3 bases at V and 4 bases at J, with 15 bases in the middle. There are 16 residues in the CDR3. Material for sequencing was naive CD8+ T cells from PBMCs. The rearrangement joins TRBV7-9 to TRBJ1-4; TRBD1 might be the D (6 bases). This receptor was taken from a young man in good health. Some clones in this sample may be carry-over from other donors' samples. CDR3 sequence: CASSLNRVRSNEKLFF. DNA of the CDR3: TGTGCCAGCAGCTTGAACAGGGTTCGGAGTAATGAAAAACTGTTTTTT.